The rows below give T cell receptor beta chains drawn from one sample of a study of cytomegalovirus exposure and HLA in healthy donors. The method was immunoSEQ multiplex PCR; TCRdb's version includes in-frame clones alone and lacks a portion of them. This sample has 100,000 to 150,000 clones, with around 72% found just once. The source material was PBMCs. The receptors were gathered from a man younger than 45 in good health and CMV-seronegative. CDR3s include the opening cysteine and the closing phenylalanine or tryptophan. A D gene is named only where the DNA matches it firmly. The size entry is marked missing in some rows and otherwise reads once, few, many or a size class.

J: TRBJ1-5
size: .
D: TRBD1
V: TRBV19
DNA: TGTGCCAGCCGGCCTGGACAGGGGGCATTAGGGCAGCCCCAACATTTT
CDR3: CASRPGQGALGQPQHF

J: TRBJ1-1
size: .
D: .
V: TRBV30
DNA: TGTGCCTGGAATTTCGGAGGCACTGAAGCTTTCTTT
CDR3: CAWNFGGTEAFF

J: TRBJ2-3
size: once
D: .
V: TRBV7-9
DNA: TGTGCCAGCAGCTTAGGGGGGGAGATGGGCACAGATACGCAGTATTTT
CDR3: CASSLGGEMGTDTQYF

J: TRBJ1-2
size: .
D: TRBD1
V: TRBV6-1
DNA: TGTGCCAGCAACAGGGACAGGGGCGGATACTATGGCTACACCTTC
CDR3: CASNRDRGGYYGYTF

J: TRBJ2-3
size: .
D: .
V: TRBV19
DNA: TGTGCCAGTAGTATCACGCGTCTAGCCCTTAGCACAGATACGCAGTATTTT
CDR3: CASSITRLALSTDTQYF

J: TRBJ2-3
size: .
D: TRBD2
V: TRBV4-2
DNA: TGTGCCAGCAGCCAAGCAAGCGGAAGCGGGGGGTTTGTGGTCACGCAGTATTTT
CDR3: CASSQASGSGGFVVTQYF

J: TRBJ2-1
size: .
D: TRBD2
V: TRBV10-1
DNA: TGCGCCAGCAGCCTAGCGGGGAGCGACAATGAGCAGTTCTTC
CDR3: CASSLAGSDNEQFF

J: TRBJ1-5
size: .
D: .
V: TRBV28
DNA: TGTGCCAGCAGTTTGGCAGGGGTAAGGCCCCAGCATTTT
CDR3: CASSLAGVRPQHF

J: TRBJ1-1
size: few
D: .
V: TRBV19
DNA: TGTGCCAGTAGTATCACAGCCGGAGGCACTGAAGCTTTCTTT
CDR3: CASSITAGGTEAFF

J: TRBJ2-2
size: .
D: .
V: TRBV7-9
DNA: TGTGCCAGCAGCTTGGCAGGGGTAGCCGGGGAGCTGTTTTTT
CDR3: CASSLAGVAGELFF

J: TRBJ2-1
size: .
D: .
V: TRBV5-1
DNA: TGCGCCAGCAGCTTGGTTAACGGGGATGAGCAGTTCTTC
CDR3: CASSLVNGDEQFF

J: TRBJ1-1
size: .
D: .
V: TRBV7-9
DNA: TGTGCCAGCAGCTGGACTTTGAACACTGAAGCTTTCTTT
CDR3: CASSWTLNTEAFF

J: TRBJ1-4
size: .
D: .
V: TRBV6-5
DNA: TGTGCCAGCAGTTACCGGCCAGCGATGATGAGAAAACTGTTTTTT
CDR3: CASSYRPAMMRKLFF

J: TRBJ1-4
size: .
D: TRBD1
V: TRBV7-9
DNA: TGTGCCAGCAGCCTCGGGACAGTTAATGAAAAACTGTTTTTT
CDR3: CASSLGTVNEKLFF

J: TRBJ1-6
size: .
D: .
V: TRBV6-5
DNA: TGTGCCAGCAACTCCTATAACTCACCCCTCCACTTT
CDR3: CASNSYNSPLHF

J: TRBJ1-3
size: .
D: .
V: TRBV5-1
DNA: TGCGCCAGCAGCTTAGGGGTGGCTGGAAACACCATATATTTT
CDR3: CASSLGVAGNTIYF

J: TRBJ1-3
size: .
D: .
V: TRBV7-9
DNA: TGTGCCAGCAGCTCACTGTTACAGGGAACTGGAAACACCATATATTTT
CDR3: CASSSLLQGTGNTIYF

J: TRBJ2-3
size: .
D: .
V: TRBV5-4
DNA: TGTGCCAGCAGCTTGGCCGTCCTCGATACGCAGTATTTT
CDR3: CASSLAVLDTQYF

J: TRBJ1-4
size: .
D: TRBD1
V: TRBV11-2
DNA: TGTGCCAGCAGCCTCCCGGACAGGGCTACAACTAATGAAAAACTGTTTTTT
CDR3: CASSLPDRATTNEKLFF

J: TRBJ2-7
size: .
D: TRBD2
V: TRBV9
DNA: TGTGCCAGCAGCGTCGGTGGACTAGCGTACGAGCAGTACTTC
CDR3: CASSVGGLAYEQYF

J: TRBJ2-3
size: .
D: .
V: TRBV15
DNA: TGTGCCACCAGCAGAGATCCTAGGGATACGCAGTATTTT
CDR3: CATSRDPRDTQYF

J: TRBJ2-2
size: .
D: .
V: TRBV7-6
DNA: TGTGCCAGCAGCTTACAGGGAACGAACACCGGGGAGCTGTTTTTT
CDR3: CASSLQGTNTGELFF

J: TRBJ1-5
size: .
D: .
V: TRBV2
DNA: TGTGCCAGCACCGGCAGGGTAAGCAATCAGCCCCAGCATTTT
CDR3: CASTGRVSNQPQHF

J: TRBJ1-4
size: few
D: .
V: TRBV6-5
DNA: TGTGCCAGCAGTTACTCGTGGGCGCGTGAAAAACTGTTTTTT
CDR3: CASSYSWAREKLFF

J: TRBJ2-7
size: .
D: .
V: TRBV5-4
DNA: TGTGCCAGCAGCTTTTCTCTGGGGGAGGCCTACGAGCAGTACTTC
CDR3: CASSFSLGEAYEQYF

J: TRBJ2-3
size: .
D: TRBD2
V: TRBV6-6
DNA: TGTGCCAGCACCCCCGGACTAGCGGGCACAGATACGCAGTATTTT
CDR3: CASTPGLAGTDTQYF

J: TRBJ2-7
size: .
D: TRBD1
V: TRBV19
DNA: TGTGCCAGTAGACTGACAGGGGGCTACGAGCAGTACTTC
CDR3: CASRLTGGYEQYF

J: TRBJ2-7
size: few
D: TRBD1
V: TRBV13
DNA: TGTGCCAGCAGCTCAGGCCGGGACAGTATTTCCTACGAGCAGTACTTC
CDR3: CASSSGRDSISYEQYF

J: TRBJ1-2
size: few
D: .
V: TRBV20-1
DNA: TGCAGTGCTAGCTCAGGGTACGGCTACACCTTC
CDR3: CSASSGYGYTF

J: TRBJ1-5
size: .
D: TRBD1
V: TRBV5-1
DNA: TGCGCCAGCAGCTTGGGGACAGGTAATCAGCCCCAGCATTTT
CDR3: CASSLGTGNQPQHF

J: TRBJ2-7
size: .
D: .
V: TRBV5-1
DNA: TGCGCCAGCAGCCCGGGATTAGCCTACGAGCAGTACTTC
CDR3: CASSPGLAYEQYF

J: TRBJ2-1
size: .
D: TRBD2
V: TRBV5-1
DNA: TGCGCCAGCAGCTTGAGTAGCGGGGGCCCTCCCGGGGGTAATGAGCAGTTCTTC
CDR3: CASSLSSGGPPGGNEQFF

J: TRBJ1-1
size: .
D: .
V: TRBV27
DNA: TGTGCCAGCAGTTTCACAGGGAACACTGAAGCTTTCTTT
CDR3: CASSFTGNTEAFF

J: TRBJ2-3
size: once
D: TRBD1
V: TRBV7-2
DNA: TGTGCCAGCAGCCTCGGGACAGGGGGAGATACGCAGTATTTT
CDR3: CASSLGTGGDTQYF

J: TRBJ1-5
size: .
D: TRBD1
V: TRBV11-2
DNA: TGTGCCAGCAGCTGGGACAGGGATCAGCCCCAGCATTTT
CDR3: CASSWDRDQPQHF

J: TRBJ2-3
size: .
D: TRBD2
V: TRBV6-1
DNA: TGTGCCAGCAGTGCCGGGGGGGCCACAGATACGCAGTATTTT
CDR3: CASSAGGATDTQYF

J: TRBJ2-5
size: .
D: TRBD2
V: TRBV2
DNA: TGTGCCAGCAGTCCCGAGTCTGATAGCGGGGGGGAGCAGTACTTC
CDR3: CASSPESDSGGEQYF

J: TRBJ2-7
size: .
D: TRBD1
V: TRBV6-1
DNA: TGTGCCAGCGGAAATTCCGGGACAGGGGTCCTCGAGCAGTACTTC
CDR3: CASGNSGTGVLEQYF

J: TRBJ2-2
size: .
D: TRBD1
V: TRBV7-9
DNA: TGTTCCAGCAGCCCTGGACAGGGAAACACCGGGGAGCTGTTTTTT
CDR3: CSSSPGQGNTGELFF

J: TRBJ2-2
size: .
D: .
V: TRBV7-3
DNA: TGTGCCAGCAGATTACCCCCGGCCGGGGAGCTGTTTTTT
CDR3: CASRLPPAGELFF

J: TRBJ2-5
size: .
D: .
V: TRBV18
DNA: TGTGCCAGCTCACCCTTACAGGGCCCAAAAGAGACCCAGTACTTC
CDR3: CASSPLQGPKETQYF

J: TRBJ1-6
size: .
D: .
V: TRBV2
DNA: TGTGCCAGCGCCCTAGAGTCAAATTCACCCCTCCACTTT
CDR3: CASALESNSPLHF

J: TRBJ2-1
size: .
D: TRBD2
V: TRBV5-1
DNA: TGCGCCAGCAGCTTGGCCGGGCGGGGGGCTCTATTGGATCTGTTCTTC
CDR3: CASSLAGRGALLDLFF